This TCR beta chain derives from a study of early T cells in non-severe SARS-CoV-2 infection. In the study overall: Sequencing of bulk RNA from unsorted whole blood was done, without chain pairing.

In its sample, this clonotype was seen a few times. The antigen is unknown. The library protocol tagged individual cDNA molecules with unique molecular identifiers. TCRdb passed the 5' RACE reads through MiXCR, listing each CDR3 protein once. The repertoire holds more than 80,000 distinct CDR3 sequences, around 17% seen once, with roughly 1.3% in the top ten. Trimming shortened V by 0 bases and J by 9 bases, and 18 bases separated the two germline ends. Germline V gives CDR1 LGHNA, CDR2 YSLEER. The CDR3 consists of 16 residues. General study points: The VDJdb matching leaned toward anti-spike CD8 responses and overlooked private and CD4 specificities.

This chain connects TRBV4-3 to TRBJ2-1, with D possibly TRBD1 on 7 matching bases. Sequenced material: whole blood. The sequence was collected from an adult who was a healthcare worker with PCR-confirmed SARS-CoV-2 infection or an uninfected control (not recorded which). CDR3 nucleotides: TGCGCCAGCAGCCAAGAATTACGCCAGGGGGGAGGTGAGCAGTTCTTC. Translated: CASSQELRQGGGEQFF.